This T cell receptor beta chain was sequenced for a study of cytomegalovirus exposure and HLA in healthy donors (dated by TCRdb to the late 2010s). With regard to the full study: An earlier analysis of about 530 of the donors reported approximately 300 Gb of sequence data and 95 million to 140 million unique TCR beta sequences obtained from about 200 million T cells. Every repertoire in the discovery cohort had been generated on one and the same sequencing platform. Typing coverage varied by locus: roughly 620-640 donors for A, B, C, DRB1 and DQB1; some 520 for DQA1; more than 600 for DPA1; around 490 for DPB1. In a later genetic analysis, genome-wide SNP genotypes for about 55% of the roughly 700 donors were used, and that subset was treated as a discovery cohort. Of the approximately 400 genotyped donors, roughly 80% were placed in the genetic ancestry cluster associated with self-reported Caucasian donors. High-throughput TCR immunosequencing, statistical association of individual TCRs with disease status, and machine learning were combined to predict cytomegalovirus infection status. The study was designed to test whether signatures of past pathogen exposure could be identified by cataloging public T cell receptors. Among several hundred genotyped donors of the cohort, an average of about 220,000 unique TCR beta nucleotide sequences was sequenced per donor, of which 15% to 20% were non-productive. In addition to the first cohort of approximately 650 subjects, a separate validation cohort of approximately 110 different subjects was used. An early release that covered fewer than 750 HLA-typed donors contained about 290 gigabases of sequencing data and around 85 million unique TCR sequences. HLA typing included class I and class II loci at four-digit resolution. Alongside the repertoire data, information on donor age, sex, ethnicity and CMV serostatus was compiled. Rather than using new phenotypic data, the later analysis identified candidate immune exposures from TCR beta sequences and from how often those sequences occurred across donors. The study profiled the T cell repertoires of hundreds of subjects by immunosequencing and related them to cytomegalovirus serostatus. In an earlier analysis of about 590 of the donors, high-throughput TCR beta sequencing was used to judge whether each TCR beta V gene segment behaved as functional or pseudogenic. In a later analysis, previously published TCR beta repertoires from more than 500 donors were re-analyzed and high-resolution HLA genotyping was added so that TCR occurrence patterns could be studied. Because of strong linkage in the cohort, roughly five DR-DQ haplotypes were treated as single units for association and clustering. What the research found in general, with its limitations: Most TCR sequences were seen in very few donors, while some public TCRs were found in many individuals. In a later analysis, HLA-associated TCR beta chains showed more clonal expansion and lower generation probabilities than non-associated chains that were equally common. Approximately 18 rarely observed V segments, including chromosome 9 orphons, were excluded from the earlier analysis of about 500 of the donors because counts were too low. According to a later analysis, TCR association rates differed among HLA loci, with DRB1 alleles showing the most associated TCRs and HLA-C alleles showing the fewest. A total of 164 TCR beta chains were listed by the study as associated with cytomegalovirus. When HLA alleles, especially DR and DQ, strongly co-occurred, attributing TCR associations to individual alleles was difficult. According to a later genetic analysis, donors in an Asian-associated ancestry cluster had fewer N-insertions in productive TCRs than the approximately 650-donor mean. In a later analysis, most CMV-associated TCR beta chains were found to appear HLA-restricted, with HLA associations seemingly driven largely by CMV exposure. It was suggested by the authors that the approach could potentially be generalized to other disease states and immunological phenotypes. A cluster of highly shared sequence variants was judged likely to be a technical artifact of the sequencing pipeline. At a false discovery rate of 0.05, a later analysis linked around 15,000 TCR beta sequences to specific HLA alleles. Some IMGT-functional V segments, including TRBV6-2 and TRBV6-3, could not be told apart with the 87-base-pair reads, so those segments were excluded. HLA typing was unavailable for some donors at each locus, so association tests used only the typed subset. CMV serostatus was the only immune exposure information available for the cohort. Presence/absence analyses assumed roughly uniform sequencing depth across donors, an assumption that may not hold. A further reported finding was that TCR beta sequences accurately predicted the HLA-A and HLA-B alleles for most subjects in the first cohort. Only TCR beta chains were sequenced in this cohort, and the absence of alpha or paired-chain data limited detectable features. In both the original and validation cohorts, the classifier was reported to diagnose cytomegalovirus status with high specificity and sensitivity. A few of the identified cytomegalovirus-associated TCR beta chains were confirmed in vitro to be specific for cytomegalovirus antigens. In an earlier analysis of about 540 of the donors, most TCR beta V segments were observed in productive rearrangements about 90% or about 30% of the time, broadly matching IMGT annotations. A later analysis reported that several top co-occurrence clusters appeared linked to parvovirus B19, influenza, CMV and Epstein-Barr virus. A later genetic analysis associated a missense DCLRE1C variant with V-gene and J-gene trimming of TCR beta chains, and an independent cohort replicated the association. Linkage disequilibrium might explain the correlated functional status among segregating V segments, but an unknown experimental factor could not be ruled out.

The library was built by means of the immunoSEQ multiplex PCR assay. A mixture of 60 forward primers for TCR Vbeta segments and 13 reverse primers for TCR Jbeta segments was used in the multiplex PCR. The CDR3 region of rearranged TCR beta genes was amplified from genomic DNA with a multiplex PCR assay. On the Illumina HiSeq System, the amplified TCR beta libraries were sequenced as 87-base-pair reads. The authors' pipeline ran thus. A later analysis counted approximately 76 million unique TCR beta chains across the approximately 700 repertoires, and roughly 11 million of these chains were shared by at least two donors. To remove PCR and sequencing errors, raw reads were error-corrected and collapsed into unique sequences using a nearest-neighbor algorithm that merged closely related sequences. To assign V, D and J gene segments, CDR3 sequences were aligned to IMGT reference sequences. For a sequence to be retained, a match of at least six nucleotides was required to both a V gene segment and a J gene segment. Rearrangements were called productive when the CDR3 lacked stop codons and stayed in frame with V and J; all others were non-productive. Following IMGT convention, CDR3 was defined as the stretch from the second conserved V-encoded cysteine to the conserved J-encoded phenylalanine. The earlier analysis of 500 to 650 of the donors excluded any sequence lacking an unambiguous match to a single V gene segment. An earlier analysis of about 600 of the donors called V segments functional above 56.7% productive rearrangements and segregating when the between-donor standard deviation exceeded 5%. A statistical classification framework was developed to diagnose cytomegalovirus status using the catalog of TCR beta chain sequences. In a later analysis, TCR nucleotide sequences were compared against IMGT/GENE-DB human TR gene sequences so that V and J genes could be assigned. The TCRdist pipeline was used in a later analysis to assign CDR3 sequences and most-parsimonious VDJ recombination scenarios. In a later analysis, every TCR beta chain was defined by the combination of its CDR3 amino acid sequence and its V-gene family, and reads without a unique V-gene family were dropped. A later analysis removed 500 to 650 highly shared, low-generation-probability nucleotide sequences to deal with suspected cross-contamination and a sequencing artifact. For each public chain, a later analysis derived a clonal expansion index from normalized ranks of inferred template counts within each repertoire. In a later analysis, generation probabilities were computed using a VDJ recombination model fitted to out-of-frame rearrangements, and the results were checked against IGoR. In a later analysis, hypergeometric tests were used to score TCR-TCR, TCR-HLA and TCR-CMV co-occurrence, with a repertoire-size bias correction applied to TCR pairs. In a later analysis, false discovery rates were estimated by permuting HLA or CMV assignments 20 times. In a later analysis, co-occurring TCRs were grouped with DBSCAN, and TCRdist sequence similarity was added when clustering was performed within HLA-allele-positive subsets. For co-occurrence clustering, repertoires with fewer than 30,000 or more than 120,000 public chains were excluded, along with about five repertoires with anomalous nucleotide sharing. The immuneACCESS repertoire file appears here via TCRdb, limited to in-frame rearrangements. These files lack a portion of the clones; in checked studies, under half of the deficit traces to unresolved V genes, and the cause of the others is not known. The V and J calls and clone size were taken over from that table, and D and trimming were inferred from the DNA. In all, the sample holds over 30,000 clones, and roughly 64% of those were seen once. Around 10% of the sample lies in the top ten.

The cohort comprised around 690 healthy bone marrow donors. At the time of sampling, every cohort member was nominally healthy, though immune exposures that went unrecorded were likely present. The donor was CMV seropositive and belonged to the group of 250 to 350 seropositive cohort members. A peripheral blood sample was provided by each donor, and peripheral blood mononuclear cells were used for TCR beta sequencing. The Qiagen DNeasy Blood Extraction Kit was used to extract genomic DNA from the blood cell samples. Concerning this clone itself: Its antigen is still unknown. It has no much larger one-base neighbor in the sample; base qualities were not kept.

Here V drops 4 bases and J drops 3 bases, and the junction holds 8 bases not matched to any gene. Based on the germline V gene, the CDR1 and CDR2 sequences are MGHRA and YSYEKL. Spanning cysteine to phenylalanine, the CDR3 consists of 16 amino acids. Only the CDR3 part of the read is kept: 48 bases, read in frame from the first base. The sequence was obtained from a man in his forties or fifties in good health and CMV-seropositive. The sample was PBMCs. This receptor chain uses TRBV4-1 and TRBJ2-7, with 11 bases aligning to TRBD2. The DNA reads TGCGCCAGCAGCCTAATCGGGACTAGCGGATACTACGAGCAGTACTTC. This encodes CASSLIGTSGYYEQYF.